A selection of T cell receptor beta chains follows, all from one sample in a study of blood T cell repertoires in COVID-19. TCRdb keeps only in-frame clones here, not all; method: immunoSEQ multiplex PCR. The sample carries 170,000 or so clones, 70% to 85% recorded once. Sequencing used PBMCs or T cells enriched from blood (not recorded which). These receptors came from a woman between 50 and 59 years old who had recovered from COVID-19. Each CDR3 is given with its conserved first and last residue. The D gene is left open where the match is weak. Rows give clone size only sometimes, using once, few, many, or a class for an expanded clone.

>TRBD1|NA|TRBV5-5|TRBJ1-3
TGTGCCAGCAGCTTGGCCGGGACAGACTCTGGAAACACCATATATTTT
CASSLAGTDSGNTIYF
>TRBD1|NA|TRBV28|TRBJ1-5
TGTGCCAGCAGTTTAGGGACAGTCAATCAGCCCCAGCATTTT
CASSLGTVNQPQHF
>NA|once|TRBV7-2|TRBJ1-1
TGTGCCAGCAGTCGGGGGTATCAGTACACTGAAGCTTTCTTT
CASSRGYQYTEAFF
>TRBD1|NA|TRBV4-2|TRBJ2-2
TGTGCCAGCAGCCAAGACCCGGTCCGGACAGGGGGGATCGGGGAGCTGTTTTTT
CASSQDPVRTGGIGELFF
>NA|NA|TRBV7-7|TRBJ2-3
TGTGCCAGCAGCTTAGGAGACTCCAGCACAGATACGCAGTATTTT
CASSLGDSSTDTQYF
>NA|once|TRBV10-3|TRBJ2-1
TGTGCCATCAGTGGGGTGAGCAGGGGCAATGAGCAGTTCTTC
CAISGVSRGNEQFF
>TRBD2|NA|TRBV5-4|TRBJ2-3
TGTGCCAGCAGCTACACTAGCGGGAGCACAGATACGCAGTATTTT
CASSYTSGSTDTQYF
>TRBD1|NA|TRBV29-1|TRBJ2-7
TGCAGCGTTGATGGGACAGGGCTCTACGAGCAGTACTTC
CSVDGTGLYEQYF
>TRBD1|NA|TRBV4-1|TRBJ1-1
TGCGCCAGCAGCCACGAAGGGGGCCTCACTGAAGCTTTCTTT
CASSHEGGLTEAFF
>NA|NA|TRBV19|TRBJ2-5
TGTGCCAGTAGTATCGGAGGGGCAGGAGAGACCCAGTACTTC
CASSIGGAGETQYF
>NA|NA|TRBV9|TRBJ2-7
TGTGCCAGCAGCGTAGGGGAGCAGGAGGGCACCTACGAGCAGTACTTC
CASSVGEQEGTYEQYF
>NA|NA|TRBV6-5|TRBJ1-4
TGTGCCAGCAGTTACATAGACAGCCTTAATGAAAAACTGTTTTTT
CASSYIDSLNEKLFF
>NA|NA|TRBV30|TRBJ2-1
TGTGCCTGGAAGAGAGCTGGGGCGGACAATGAGCAGTTCTTC
CAWKRAGADNEQFF
>TRBD2|NA|TRBV5-8|TRBJ2-5
TGTGCCAGCAGCTCTAGCGGGAGAATAGAGACCCAGTACTTC
CASSSSGRIETQYF
>NA|NA|TRBV28|TRBJ1-4
TGTGCCAGCAGTTTATCGTCAGGCAAACTGTTTTTT
CASSLSSGKLFF
>TRBD1|NA|TRBV28|TRBJ2-5
TGTGCCAGCAGTTTAAAGACAGGGGTCGGGGAGACCCAGTACTTC
CASSLKTGVGETQYF
>TRBD1|NA|TRBV10-3|TRBJ2-5
TGTGCCATCAGTAGGGGGCAACAAGAGACCCAGTACTTC
CAISRGQQETQYF
>TRBD2|NA|TRBV18|TRBJ2-5
TGTGCCAGCTCACATACGGGACTAGCGGACCAAGAGACCCAGTACTTC
CASSHTGLADQETQYF
>NA|NA|TRBV11-2|TRBJ2-7
TGTGCCAGCAGCTTAGTCTCAGGTCTCTCCGAGCAGTACTTC
CASSLVSGLSEQYF
>NA|NA|TRBV11-2|TRBJ1-6
TGTGCCAGCAGCTTAGAAGGGGCCAGGAGTTCACCCCTCCACTTT
CASSLEGARSSPLHF
>TRBD2|NA|TRBV5-1|TRBJ2-1
TGCGCCAGCAGCTTGGGGGGGACTAGCGGGAACTATGAGCAGTTCTTC
CASSLGGTSGNYEQFF
>NA|NA|TRBV29-1|TRBJ1-1
TGCAGCGTTGAAGATCCCGGGGAGGAAGCTTTCTTT
CSVEDPGEEAFF
>NA|NA|TRBV10-1|TRBJ2-2
TGCGCCAGCAGCCGGGAGCATGACACCGGGGAGCTGTTTTTT
CASSREHDTGELFF
>TRBD2|once|TRBV7-6|TRBJ2-1
TGTGCCAGCAGCTTAGAATCACCATTTGTAGCGGGAGGGCTCGGTGAGCAGTTCTTC
CASSLESPFVAGGLGEQFF
>TRBD1|few|TRBV7-9|TRBJ2-5
TGTGCCAGCAGCTCCCTGTCCGGGACAGGGGGCGAAGAGACCCAGTACTTC
CASSSLSGTGGEETQYF
>TRBD1|NA|TRBV19|TRBJ1-1
TGTGCCAGTGGGGCCGGGACAGGGGGTACTGAAGCTTTCTTT
CASGAGTGGTEAFF
>NA|once|TRBV18|TRBJ1-3
TGTGCCAGCTCACCATATACAGCCGGAAACACCATATATTTT
CASSPYTAGNTIYF
>NA|NA|TRBV7-8|TRBJ2-2
TGTGCCAGCAGTCCAAGAGGGGGACGGCGGAACACCGGGGAGCTGTTTTTT
CASSPRGGRRNTGELFF
>NA|NA|TRBV15|TRBJ2-3
TGTGCCACCAGCAGAGATCACCCCGCGGCGACCCTCACAGATACGCAGTATTTT
CATSRDHPAATLTDTQYF
>TRBD2|NA|TRBV6-6|TRBJ2-1
TGTGCCAGCAGCCTACTTGGCTCCCTAGCGGATGAGCAGTTCTTC
CASSLLGSLADEQFF
>NA|NA|TRBV7-9|TRBJ2-7
TGTGCCAGCAGCTCCCTCGCCGGGGGTCCCGCCTACGAGCAGTACTTC
CASSSLAGGPAYEQYF
>NA|NA|TRBV27|TRBJ2-5
TGTGCCAGCAGTCTCCCTCAAGAGACCCAGTACTTC
CASSLPQETQYF
>NA|NA|TRBV27|TRBJ1-1
TGTGCCAGCAGTTTATTGGGGGGTAACACTGAAGCTTTCTTT
CASSLLGGNTEAFF
>NA|NA|TRBV3-1/TRBV3-2|TRBJ1-1
TGTGCCAGCAGCCAGCTAACAGGATCCGAAGCTTTCTTT
CASSQLTGSEAFF
>NA|once|TRBV5-1|TRBJ2-5
TGCGCCAGCAGTCGTGACGGGGGACTTCAAGAGACCCAGTACTTC
CASSRDGGLQETQYF
>NA|NA|TRBV24-1|TRBJ1-2
TGTGCCACCAGTGATCCGACGGGGGTGTGGTACACCTTC
CATSDPTGVWYTF
>NA|NA|TRBV7-2|TRBJ2-7
TGTGCCAGCAGCTTAGCCCAGGTAGTCTCCTACGAGCAGTACTTC
CASSLAQVVSYEQYF
>NA|once|TRBV7-6|TRBJ2-3
TGTGCCAGCAGCCTTCCTACGGATACGCAGTATTTT
CASSLPTDTQYF
>NA|NA|TRBV27|TRBJ1-6
TGTGCCAGCAGTTTCCGGGAAAATAATTCACCCCTCCACTTT
CASSFRENNSPLHF
>NA|NA|TRBV18|TRBJ1-3
TGTGCCAGCTCACCACTTAACGACAGGGGAAACACCATATATTTT
CASSPLNDRGNTIYF
>NA|many|TRBV6-4|TRBJ1-2
TGTGCCAGCAGTGACTCGGGCAGTAACTATGGCTACACCTTC
CASSDSGSNYGYTF
>TRBD1|NA|TRBV6-5|TRBJ2-1
TGTGCCACCAGACAGGGATCCTACAATGAGCAGTTCTTC
CATRQGSYNEQFF